Listed below are T cell receptor beta chains from one sample, sequenced in a study of CD8 T cells in ankylosing spondylitis. TCRdb ran MiXCR on the 5' RACE reads and lists one entry per CDR3 protein. The sample shows about 510,000 distinct CDR3 sequences, approximately 5.3% of them seen only once. The sample consisted of blood, either unsorted or a sorted T cell fraction (not recorded which). The source is a male donor with ankylosing spondylitis. Both conserved end residues are part of each CDR3. Fields, in order: CDR3 length, clone size, J gene, V gene, D gene, CDR3 protein, CDR3 DNA. D genes are given only for firm matches. Clone size appears in some rows only: once, few, many, or a class for an expanded clone.

cdr3_length: 11; clone_size: many; j_call: TRBJ2-7; v_call: TRBV20-1; d_call: -; cdr3_aa: CSARRSYEQYF; cdr3_nt: TGCAGTGCTAGAAGGTCCTACGAGCAGTACTTC
cdr3_length: 15; clone_size: many; j_call: TRBJ2-3; v_call: TRBV4-3; d_call: -; cdr3_aa: CASSQGTFSADTQYF; cdr3_nt: TGCGCCAGCAGCCAGGGGACATTCAGCGCAGATACGCAGTATTTT
cdr3_length: 15; clone_size: many; j_call: TRBJ2-7; v_call: TRBV3-1; d_call: -; cdr3_aa: CASSGNRDSNFEQYF; cdr3_nt: TGTGCCAGCAGCGGAAATCGGGACTCCAATTTCGAGCAGTACTTC
cdr3_length: 14; clone_size: many; j_call: TRBJ2-1; v_call: TRBV7-2; d_call: -; cdr3_aa: CASSPGTQLGEQFF; cdr3_nt: TGTGCCAGCAGCCCCGGGACCCAATTGGGTGAGCAGTTCTTC
cdr3_length: 14; clone_size: few; j_call: TRBJ1-5; v_call: TRBV4-3; d_call: -; cdr3_aa: CASSQWRNNQPQHF; cdr3_nt: TGCGCCAGCAGCCAATGGCGGAATAATCAGCCCCAGCATTTT
cdr3_length: 15; clone_size: many; j_call: TRBJ2-5; v_call: TRBV6-2/TRBV6-3; d_call: -; cdr3_aa: CASRTWDSIQETQYF; cdr3_nt: TGTGCCAGCAGAACCTGGGACTCTATCCAAGAGACCCAGTACTTC
cdr3_length: 16; clone_size: many; j_call: TRBJ2-3; v_call: TRBV20-1; d_call: -; cdr3_aa: CSARNPGRQLTDTQYF; cdr3_nt: TGCAGTGCTCGTAATCCGGGCAGACAATTGACAGATACGCAGTATTTT
cdr3_length: 13; clone_size: many; j_call: TRBJ1-1; v_call: TRBV29-1; d_call: -; cdr3_aa: CSATLQGGTEAFF; cdr3_nt: TGCAGCGCCACTCTCCAGGGAGGGACTGAAGCTTTCTTT
cdr3_length: 15; clone_size: many; j_call: TRBJ1-5; v_call: TRBV7-9; d_call: TRBD1; cdr3_aa: CASSLGTGLVQPQHF; cdr3_nt: TGTGCCAGCAGCTTAGGGACAGGGCTTGTGCAGCCCCAGCATTTT
cdr3_length: 16; clone_size: few; j_call: TRBJ2-4; v_call: TRBV7-2; d_call: TRBD2; cdr3_aa: CASSPQPGAGSDIQYF; cdr3_nt: TGTGCCAGCAGCCCCCAACCGGGAGCGGGGTCGGACATTCAGTACTTC
cdr3_length: 13; clone_size: -; j_call: TRBJ2-7; v_call: TRBV5-4; d_call: -; cdr3_aa: CASSRDRQYEQYF; cdr3_nt: TGTGCCAGCAGCCGGGACCGGCAATACGAGCAGTACTTC
cdr3_length: 15; clone_size: many; j_call: TRBJ2-1; v_call: TRBV7-3; d_call: TRBD2; cdr3_aa: CASSPRGGSYNEQFF; cdr3_nt: TGTGCCAGCAGCCCCCGCGGGGGCTCCTACAATGAGCAGTTCTTC
cdr3_length: 14; clone_size: -; j_call: TRBJ1-5; v_call: TRBV6-5; d_call: -; cdr3_aa: CASSYSQINQPQHF; cdr3_nt: TGTGCCAGCAGTTACTCGCAGATCAATCAGCCCCAGCATTTT
cdr3_length: 15; clone_size: many; j_call: TRBJ2-1; v_call: TRBV5-6; d_call: -; cdr3_aa: CASSPTGVSYNEQFF; cdr3_nt: TGTGCCAGCAGCCCGACCGGGGTCTCCTACAATGAGCAGTTCTTC
cdr3_length: 16; clone_size: many; j_call: TRBJ2-3; v_call: TRBV20-1; d_call: -; cdr3_aa: CSARDHSRVYPDTQYF; cdr3_nt: TGCAGTGCTAGAGATCACTCTCGTGTTTACCCAGATACGCAGTATTTT
cdr3_length: 13; clone_size: many; j_call: TRBJ2-1; v_call: TRBV7-2; d_call: -; cdr3_aa: CASRNVGLLGAFF; cdr3_nt: TGTGCCAGCAGGAATGTAGGGCTTCTAGGCGCGTTCTTC
cdr3_length: 14; clone_size: many; j_call: TRBJ1-1; v_call: TRBV6-2/TRBV6-3; d_call: -; cdr3_aa: CASSYGGQNTEAFF; cdr3_nt: TGTGCCAGCAGTTACGGCGGTCAGAACACTGAAGCTTTCTTT
cdr3_length: 14; clone_size: many; j_call: TRBJ1-1; v_call: TRBV6-1; d_call: -; cdr3_aa: CASSPGRSNTEAFF; cdr3_nt: TGTGCCAGCAGCCCAGGGCGTTCGAACACTGAAGCTTTCTTT
cdr3_length: 13; clone_size: many; j_call: TRBJ1-6; v_call: TRBV25-1; d_call: -; cdr3_aa: CASRGERASPLHF; cdr3_nt: TGTGCCAGCAGGGGGGAGAGGGCTTCACCCCTCCACTTT
cdr3_length: 13; clone_size: few; j_call: TRBJ1-1; v_call: TRBV2; d_call: -; cdr3_aa: CASKDRMNTEAFF; cdr3_nt: TGTGCCAGCAAGGACCGTATGAACACTGAAGCTTTCTTT
cdr3_length: 14; clone_size: many; j_call: TRBJ1-1; v_call: TRBV7-2; d_call: -; cdr3_aa: CASSRILGPLEAFF; cdr3_nt: TGTGCCAGCAGCCGAATCCTAGGGCCGCTAGAAGCTTTCTTT
cdr3_length: 13; clone_size: many; j_call: TRBJ1-2; v_call: TRBV27; d_call: -; cdr3_aa: CASSPRFNYGYTF; cdr3_nt: TGTGCCAGCAGTCCTAGGTTCAACTATGGCTACACCTTC
cdr3_length: 17; clone_size: few; j_call: TRBJ2-5; v_call: TRBV7-7; d_call: TRBD2; cdr3_aa: CASSLRRAGGPGETQYF; cdr3_nt: TGTGCTAGCAGCTTAAGGCGAGCGGGGGGGCCGGGAGAGACCCAGTACTTC
cdr3_length: 14; clone_size: many; j_call: TRBJ2-1; v_call: TRBV20-1; d_call: TRBD2; cdr3_aa: CSAPKLAGYNEQFF; cdr3_nt: TGCAGTGCCCCGAAACTAGCGGGATACAATGAGCAGTTCTTC
cdr3_length: 16; clone_size: many; j_call: TRBJ1-1; v_call: TRBV4-3; d_call: -; cdr3_aa: CASSQDLNQGSTEAFF; cdr3_nt: TGCGCCAGCAGCCAAGATCTTAACCAGGGCAGTACTGAAGCTTTCTTT
cdr3_length: 16; clone_size: many; j_call: TRBJ2-1; v_call: TRBV28; d_call: TRBD2; cdr3_aa: CASSPRLAGYYNEQFF; cdr3_nt: TGTGCCAGCAGCCCCCGACTAGCGGGGTACTACAATGAGCAGTTCTTC
cdr3_length: 16; clone_size: many; j_call: TRBJ2-3; v_call: TRBV5-5; d_call: TRBD1; cdr3_aa: CASSSTGATFTDTQYF; cdr3_nt: TGTGCCAGCAGCTCCACAGGGGCCACTTTTACAGATACGCAGTATTTT
cdr3_length: 18; clone_size: many; j_call: TRBJ2-3; v_call: TRBV11-1; d_call: -; cdr3_aa: CASSFPIDREFEKDTQYF; cdr3_nt: TGTGCCAGCAGCTTCCCAATCGACCGGGAATTCGAGAAAGATACGCAGTATTTT
cdr3_length: 15; clone_size: -; j_call: TRBJ1-1; v_call: TRBV6-2/TRBV6-3; d_call: -; cdr3_aa: CASSPVPNWDTEAFF; cdr3_nt: TGTGCCAGCAGCCCCGTACCCAATTGGGACACTGAAGCTTTCTTT
cdr3_length: 15; clone_size: -; j_call: TRBJ2-3; v_call: TRBV9; d_call: TRBD2; cdr3_aa: CASSVSGRAVDTQYF; cdr3_nt: TGTGCCAGCAGCGTCAGCGGGAGGGCCGTAGATACGCAGTATTTT
cdr3_length: 17; clone_size: many; j_call: TRBJ2-7; v_call: TRBV5-5; d_call: -; cdr3_aa: CASSLRASSWGTYEQYF; cdr3_nt: TGTGCCAGCAGCCTCCGGGCTAGCAGTTGGGGTACCTACGAGCAGTACTTC
cdr3_length: 13; clone_size: many; j_call: TRBJ2-1; v_call: TRBV10-3; d_call: TRBD2; cdr3_aa: CAISVIGRDEQFF; cdr3_nt: TGTGCCATCAGTGTCATTGGGAGGGATGAGCAGTTCTTC
cdr3_length: 15; clone_size: many; j_call: TRBJ2-7; v_call: TRBV29-1; d_call: -; cdr3_aa: CSVVPPGVPDYEQYF; cdr3_nt: TGCAGCGTTGTCCCCCCAGGGGTTCCAGACTACGAGCAGTACTTC
cdr3_length: 12; clone_size: many; j_call: TRBJ2-3; v_call: TRBV20-1; d_call: -; cdr3_aa: CSAPSATDTQYF; cdr3_nt: TGCAGTGCGCCTAGTGCCACAGATACGCAGTATTTT
cdr3_length: 17; clone_size: many; j_call: TRBJ1-1; v_call: TRBV5-5; d_call: -; cdr3_aa: CASSLEWLYGGDHEAFF; cdr3_nt: TGTGCCAGCAGCTTGGAGTGGCTTTACGGGGGAGACCATGAAGCTTTCTTT
cdr3_length: 17; clone_size: -; j_call: TRBJ1-1; v_call: TRBV25-1; d_call: -; cdr3_aa: CASSTAYNIWGPPSAFF; cdr3_nt: TGTGCCAGCAGTACCGCATATAATATATGGGGGCCTCCATCGGCTTTCTTT
cdr3_length: 13; clone_size: many; j_call: TRBJ1-5; v_call: TRBV29-1; d_call: TRBD1; cdr3_aa: CSVRTGHEQPQHF; cdr3_nt: TGCAGCGTCCGGACAGGGCACGAACAGCCCCAGCATTTT
cdr3_length: 14; clone_size: many; j_call: TRBJ2-3; v_call: TRBV7-8; d_call: -; cdr3_aa: CASSFFRVADTQYF; cdr3_nt: TGTGCCAGCAGCTTTTTTAGGGTAGCCGATACGCAGTATTTT
cdr3_length: 16; clone_size: -; j_call: TRBJ2-1; v_call: TRBV5-4; d_call: TRBD2; cdr3_aa: CASSLGNAGGRNEQFF; cdr3_nt: TGTGCCAGCAGCTTGGGGAACGCGGGAGGGCGAAATGAGCAGTTCTTC
cdr3_length: 12; clone_size: -; j_call: TRBJ2-7; v_call: TRBV7-9; d_call: TRBD2; cdr3_aa: CASSTTGGKQYF; cdr3_nt: TGTGCCAGCAGCACGACGGGGGGGAAGCAGTACTTC
cdr3_length: 14; clone_size: few; j_call: TRBJ2-7; v_call: TRBV7-9; d_call: -; cdr3_aa: CASSLAEGQGLQYF; cdr3_nt: TGTGCCAGCAGCTTAGCGGAAGGACAGGGACTACAGTACTTC
cdr3_length: 14; clone_size: many; j_call: TRBJ2-7; v_call: TRBV5-1; d_call: TRBD2; cdr3_aa: CASSFAGGTYEQYF; cdr3_nt: TGCGCCAGCAGCTTTGCGGGAGGCACCTACGAGCAGTACTTC
cdr3_length: 11; clone_size: many; j_call: TRBJ2-7; v_call: TRBV7-2; d_call: -; cdr3_aa: CASSFLYEQYF; cdr3_nt: TGTGCCAGCAGCTTCCTCTACGAGCAGTACTTC
cdr3_length: 14; clone_size: -; j_call: TRBJ2-3; v_call: TRBV19; d_call: TRBD2; cdr3_aa: CASQRGPSTDTQYF; cdr3_nt: TGTGCCAGCCAGCGGGGGCCCAGCACAGATACGCAGTATTTT
cdr3_length: 16; clone_size: many; j_call: TRBJ2-5; v_call: TRBV4-3; d_call: TRBD1; cdr3_aa: CASSRGQGEYDETQYF; cdr3_nt: TGCGCCAGCAGCCGGGGACAGGGGGAGTATGATGAGACCCAGTACTTC
cdr3_length: 10; clone_size: many; j_call: TRBJ2-3; v_call: TRBV29-1; d_call: -; cdr3_aa: CSARWDTQYF; cdr3_nt: TGCAGCGCCCGTTGGGATACGCAGTATTTT
cdr3_length: 16; clone_size: many; j_call: TRBJ2-5; v_call: TRBV20-1; d_call: -; cdr3_aa: CSAVLLGGRVWETQYF; cdr3_nt: TGCAGTGCTGTTCTTCTCGGGGGGCGTGTTTGGGAGACCCAGTACTTC
cdr3_length: 14; clone_size: many; j_call: TRBJ2-7; v_call: TRBV7-2; d_call: -; cdr3_aa: CASSLRMGEYEQYF; cdr3_nt: TGTGCCAGCAGCCTTCGGATGGGGGAATACGAGCAGTACTTC
cdr3_length: 14; clone_size: -; j_call: TRBJ2-7; v_call: TRBV4-3; d_call: -; cdr3_aa: CASSQDTGSGEQYF; cdr3_nt: TGCGCCAGCAGCCAAGATACAGGTTCGGGTGAGCAGTACTTC
cdr3_length: 13; clone_size: many; j_call: TRBJ2-7; v_call: TRBV10-3; d_call: TRBD1; cdr3_aa: CAITGQGSHEQYF; cdr3_nt: TGTGCCATCACGGGACAGGGGTCCCACGAGCAGTACTTC
cdr3_length: 14; clone_size: many; j_call: TRBJ2-3; v_call: TRBV11-2; d_call: -; cdr3_aa: CASSSGLHRDTQYF; cdr3_nt: TGTGCCAGCAGCTCGGGACTTCACCGGGATACGCAGTATTTT
cdr3_length: 14; clone_size: -; j_call: TRBJ2-1; v_call: TRBV15; d_call: -; cdr3_aa: CATSRGDFYNEQFF; cdr3_nt: TGTGCCACCAGCAGGGGGGACTTTTACAATGAGCAGTTCTTC
cdr3_length: 16; clone_size: few; j_call: TRBJ2-7; v_call: TRBV7-9; d_call: TRBD2; cdr3_aa: CASSSPRERGTYEQYF; cdr3_nt: TGTGCCAGCAGCAGCCCCCGGGAGCGGGGGACCTACGAGCAGTACTTC
cdr3_length: 14; clone_size: many; j_call: TRBJ1-4; v_call: TRBV5-1; d_call: -; cdr3_aa: CASSPGTRSEKLFF; cdr3_nt: TGCGCCAGCAGCCCCGGGACAAGGTCTGAAAAACTGTTTTTT
cdr3_length: 16; clone_size: many; j_call: TRBJ1-1; v_call: TRBV6-5; d_call: TRBD1; cdr3_aa: CASSYSGQNMNTEAFF; cdr3_nt: TGTGCCAGCAGTTATTCGGGACAGAACATGAACACTGAAGCTTTCTTT
cdr3_length: 10; clone_size: few; j_call: TRBJ2-1; v_call: TRBV27; d_call: TRBD2; cdr3_aa: CASGGGEQFF; cdr3_nt: TGTGCCAGCGGGGGGGGTGAGCAGTTCTTC
cdr3_length: 18; clone_size: many; j_call: TRBJ1-5; v_call: TRBV12-3/TRBV12-4; d_call: TRBD1; cdr3_aa: CASSRLQGAMGGNQPQHF; cdr3_nt: TGTGCCAGCAGTCGACTACAGGGGGCCATGGGTGGCAATCAGCCCCAGCATTTT